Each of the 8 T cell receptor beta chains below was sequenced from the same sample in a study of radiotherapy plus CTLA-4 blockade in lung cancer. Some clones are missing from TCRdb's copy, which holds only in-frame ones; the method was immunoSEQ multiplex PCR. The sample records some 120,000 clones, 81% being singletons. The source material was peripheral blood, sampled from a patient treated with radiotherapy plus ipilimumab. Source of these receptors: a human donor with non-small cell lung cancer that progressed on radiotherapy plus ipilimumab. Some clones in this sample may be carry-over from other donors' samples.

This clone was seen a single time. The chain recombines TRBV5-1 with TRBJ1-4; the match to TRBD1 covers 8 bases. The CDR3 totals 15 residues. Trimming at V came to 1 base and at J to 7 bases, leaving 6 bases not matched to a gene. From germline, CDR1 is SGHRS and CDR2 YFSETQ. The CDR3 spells CASSLRGGQVEKLFF. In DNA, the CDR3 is TGCGCCAGCAGCTTGAGAGGGGGACAGGTTGAAAAACTGTTTTTT.

This chain's CDR3 is CAISEGETQYF. CDR3 sequence (DNA): TGTGCCATCAGTGAGGGAGAGACCCAGTACTTC. The J gene is TRBJ2-5, the V gene TRBV10-3; D not resolved. Trimming took 2 bases from V and 4 from J, leaving 2 bases between them. CDR1 is ENHRY and CDR2 is SYGVKD in the germline V gene. The CDR3 length is 11 residues.

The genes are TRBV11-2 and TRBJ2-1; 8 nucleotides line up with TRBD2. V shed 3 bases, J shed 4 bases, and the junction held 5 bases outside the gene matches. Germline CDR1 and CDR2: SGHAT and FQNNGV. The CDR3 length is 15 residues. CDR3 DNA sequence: TGTGCCAGCAGCTTTGGAGCGGGAGCGTACAATGAGCAGTTCTTC. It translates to CASSFGAGAYNEQFF.

This CDR3 is CASSLGQSSYNEQFF. The DNA for the CDR3 is TGTGCCAGCAGCTTGGGTCAAAGCTCCTACAATGAGCAGTTCTTC. The chain links TRBV5-4 to TRBJ2-1; D gene uncertain. CDR3 length: 15 residues. CDR1 and CDR2 (germline): SGHNT, YYREEE (reference sequence). The V end lost 0 bases, the J end lost 0 bases, and 7 bases lay between the germline ends.

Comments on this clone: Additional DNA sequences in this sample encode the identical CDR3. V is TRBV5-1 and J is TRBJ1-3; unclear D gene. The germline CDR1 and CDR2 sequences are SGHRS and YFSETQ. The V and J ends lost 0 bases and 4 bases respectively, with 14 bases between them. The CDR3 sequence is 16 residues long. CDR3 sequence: CASSLVPGLSGNTIYF. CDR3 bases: TGCGCCAGCAGCTTGGTTCCGGGCCTCTCCGGAAACACCATATATTTT.

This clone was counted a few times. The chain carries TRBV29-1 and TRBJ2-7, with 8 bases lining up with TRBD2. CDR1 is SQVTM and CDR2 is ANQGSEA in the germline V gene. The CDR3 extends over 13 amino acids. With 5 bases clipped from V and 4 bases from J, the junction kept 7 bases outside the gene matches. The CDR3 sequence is CSVLGGDSYEQYF. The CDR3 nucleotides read TGCAGCGTTCTCGGGGGGGATTCTTACGAGCAGTACTTC.

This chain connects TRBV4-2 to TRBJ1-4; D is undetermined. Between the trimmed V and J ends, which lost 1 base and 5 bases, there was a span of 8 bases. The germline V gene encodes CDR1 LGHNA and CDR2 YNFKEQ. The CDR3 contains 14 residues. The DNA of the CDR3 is TGTGCCAGCAGCCAAGGACGGGAAAATGAAAAACTGTTTTTT. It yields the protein CASSQGRENEKLFF.

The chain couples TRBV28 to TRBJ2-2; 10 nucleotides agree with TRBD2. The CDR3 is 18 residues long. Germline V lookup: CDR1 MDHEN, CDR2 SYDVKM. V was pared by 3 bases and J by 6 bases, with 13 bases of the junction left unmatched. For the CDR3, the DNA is TGTGCCAGCAGTTTTCGGTCTAGCGGGGGATTGATGGCCGGGGAGCTGTTTTTT. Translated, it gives CASSFRSSGGLMAGELFF.